This is a list of T cell receptor beta chains from one sample in a study of blood T cells in healthy people across ages. TCRdb passed the 5' RACE reads through MiXCR, listing each CDR3 protein once. Found here are some 1,000,000 distinct CDR3 sequences, under 30% of them singletons; the top ten hold about 0.8%. These same records also appear under a second study, on T cells of mothers and their children.

The sample taken for sequencing was blood. Receptor source: a girl aged 2 to 10 in good health. Each CDR3 is given with its conserved first and last residue. D genes are given only for firm matches. Size is omitted from some rows. Given values are once, few, many or a class for expanded clones.

cdr3_nt	cdr3_aa	d_call	clone_size	v_call	j_call
TGTGCCAGCAGCTTTACGGGACCGCTAGAGACCCAGTACTTC	CASSFTGPLETQYF	NA	NA	TRBV7-8	TRBJ2-5
TGTGCTAGTGCCCCTCCGGGGCGGGAGGGCACCTACGAGCAGTACTTC	CASAPPGREGTYEQYF	TRBD2	few	TRBV12-5	TRBJ2-7
TGCAGCGTTGTGGACAGGGGATCAATCTATGGCTACACCTTC	CSVVDRGSIYGYTF	TRBD1	few	TRBV29-1	TRBJ1-2
TGTGCCAGCAGGGAAGGAAACGGGGCGTGGCAGAATACGCAGTATTTT	CASREGNGAWQNTQYF	NA	few	TRBV7-2	TRBJ2-3
TGCAGCTCGACCCCGAGGACAGTGGAGACCCAGTACTTC	CSSTPRTVETQYF	NA	NA	TRBV29-1	TRBJ2-5
TGTGCCAGCAGTGGGACTAGCGGGAGGACAGATACGCAGTATTTT	CASSGTSGRTDTQYF	TRBD2	NA	TRBV2	TRBJ2-3
TGCAGTGCTATGGGGGGTTTAGCTACAGATACGCAGTATTTT	CSAMGGLATDTQYF	NA	NA	TRBV20-1	TRBJ2-3
TGTGCCAGCAGCAGGGGGGGACAGGCGAAAGAGACCCAGTACTTC	CASSRGGQAKETQYF	NA	NA	TRBV7-9	TRBJ2-5
TGCGCCAGCAGCTCTTCAGGGGATTACATTCAGTACTTC	CASSSSGDYIQYF	NA	NA	TRBV4-3	TRBJ2-4
TGCAGCGTTGAAAGACCACAATCTGGGGCCAACGTCCTGACTTTC	CSVERPQSGANVLTF	NA	NA	TRBV29-1	TRBJ2-6
TGTGCCACCGCTCTAGCGGGGGGTTACAATGAGCAGTTCTTC	CATALAGGYNEQFF	TRBD2	few	TRBV24-1	TRBJ2-1
TGTGCCAGCAGTTTATCTGTAGGGGACAGCACGCAGTATTTT	CASSLSVGDSTQYF	TRBD1	NA	TRBV27	TRBJ2-3
TGTGCCAGCAGCTTGGCCGTCGGGGGCTCATTGAGAGAGACCCAGTACTTC	CASSLAVGGSLRETQYF	NA	NA	TRBV5-5	TRBJ2-5
TGTGCCAGCAGTTTGGCTGGGACAGGGATAACTGAAGCTTTCTTT	CASSLAGTGITEAFF	TRBD1	NA	TRBV27	TRBJ1-1
TGCAGTGCCCCTCCGGACGGGGGGAACGAGCAGTACTTC	CSAPPDGGNEQYF	TRBD2	NA	TRBV20-1	TRBJ2-7
TGTGCCAGCAGCGCCTACCAGGAGGAGGACACTGAAGCTTTCTTT	CASSAYQEEDTEAFF	NA	NA	TRBV7-9	TRBJ1-1
TGTGCCAGCAGTTTATCAGGGAGTCTGTTTTTT	CASSLSGSLFF	NA	few	TRBV28	TRBJ1-4
TGTGCCAGCAGCTTAGAGGCTAGCGGTAGCTCTGGGGCCAACGTCCTGACTTTC	CASSLEASGSSGANVLTF	TRBD2	NA	TRBV7-2	TRBJ2-6
TGCGCCAGCAGCCCGACAGGTCTGCCTGAAGCTTTCTTT	CASSPTGLPEAFF	NA	NA	TRBV5-1	TRBJ1-1
TGTGCCAGCAGCCAAGAAGGGGGGTGGGATGAGGTCTACAATGAGCAGTTCTTC	CASSQEGGWDEVYNEQFF	NA	NA	TRBV14	TRBJ2-1
TGTGCCAGCAGCGTAGTGGCGGGAGCCCCCTACAATGAGCAGTTCTTC	CASSVVAGAPYNEQFF	TRBD2	few	TRBV9	TRBJ2-1
TGCAGTGCTAGAGATCACGGGGGATCCCAACGAACCGAGCAGTACTTC	CSARDHGGSQRTEQYF	NA	few	TRBV20-1	TRBJ2-7
TGTGCCGCATTTGCAGGGATGGACCACAATGAGCAGTTCTTC	CAAFAGMDHNEQFF	NA	NA	TRBV6-1	TRBJ2-1
TGCAGCGCCGGGGGAATCGGGACTAGTAGGCAGTTCTTC	CSAGGIGTSRQFF	TRBD2	NA	TRBV29-1	TRBJ2-1
TGCGCCAGCAGCCAAGCGGCGGGGAGCTCCTACAATGAGCAGTTCTTC	CASSQAAGSSYNEQFF	NA	NA	TRBV4-1	TRBJ2-1
TGTGCCAGCAGTGGACAGGGACGGGGAGAGGCCCAGTACTTC	CASSGQGRGEAQYF	TRBD1	NA	TRBV7-3	TRBJ2-5
TGTGCCAGCTGGACAGGGGGCATCGTGTACGAGCAGTACTTC	CASWTGGIVYEQYF	TRBD1	NA	TRBV28	TRBJ2-7
TGTGCCAGCAGCAGCCCTGTGGGGGCCAACGTCCTGACTTTC	CASSSPVGANVLTF	NA	NA	TRBV6-2/TRBV6-3	TRBJ2-6
TGCAGTGCTAGGTCGGCGGGAGGTACCTACGAGCAGTACTTC	CSARSAGGTYEQYF	TRBD2	NA	TRBV20-1	TRBJ2-7
TGCAGCGTCGAAGATCAGAGGGGCCCTAACTATGGCTACACCTTC	CSVEDQRGPNYGYTF	NA	NA	TRBV29-1	TRBJ1-2
TGTGCCAGCAGCCCTCTAAAATACTACACCGGGGAGCTGTTTTTT	CASSPLKYYTGELFF	NA	NA	TRBV3-1	TRBJ2-2
TGTGCCAGTAGTAAAGGGGCTACTAGCACAGATACGCAGTATTTT	CASSKGATSTDTQYF	NA	few	TRBV19	TRBJ2-3
TGTGCCAGCAGCTTAGTGTTGGGGGATTCTAATCAGCCCCAGCATTTT	CASSLVLGDSNQPQHF	NA	NA	TRBV7-9	TRBJ1-5
TGTGCCAGTAGAACCCCCGGGGGGGACGAGCAGTTCTTC	CASRTPGGDEQFF	TRBD2	NA	TRBV19	TRBJ2-1
TGCGCCAGCAGCGTCGGGACTAGCGGGGGGGTTGGAGATACGCAGTATTTT	CASSVGTSGGVGDTQYF	TRBD2	NA	TRBV5-1	TRBJ2-3
TGTGCCAGCGCGGGGACAGGTGCCTACAATGAGCAGTTCTTC	CASAGTGAYNEQFF	TRBD1	NA	TRBV6-1	TRBJ2-1
TGTGCCAGCAGACTAGATCGATCCGCCGGACTCTGGAGAGAGACCCAGTACTTC	CASRLDRSAGLWRETQYF	NA	NA	TRBV11-2	TRBJ2-5
TGTGCCAGCAGCCCGAGGGGAAGACTAGCGGGAGGGACCGGGGAGCTGTTTTTT	CASSPRGRLAGGTGELFF	TRBD2	NA	TRBV7-6	TRBJ2-2
TGCAGTGCTGGGGAGGCTAGCGTACAAGAGACCCAGTACTTC	CSAGEASVQETQYF	NA	few	TRBV20-1	TRBJ2-5
TGTGCCGCCAGTGGGACAGGCGACGCGAACACCGGGGAGCTGTTTTTT	CAASGTGDANTGELFF	TRBD1	once	TRBV24-1	TRBJ2-2
TGCGCCAGCAGTGAGGGGACAGGGGGCTCTGGGGCCAACGTCCTGACTTTC	CASSEGTGGSGANVLTF	TRBD1	NA	TRBV10-1	TRBJ2-6
TGTGCCAGCAGCCTGGATACGGCTAGCGGGCACGATGAGCAGTTCTTC	CASSLDTASGHDEQFF	TRBD2	few	TRBV3-1	TRBJ2-1
TGCGCCAGCAGCTTGGGTGGATATGGCACAGATACACAGTATTTT	CASSLGGYGTDTQYF	NA	NA	TRBV5-1	TRBJ2-3
TGTGCCAGCAAACAGCGAGATCAGCCCCAGCATTTT	CASKQRDQPQHF	NA	NA	TRBV27	TRBJ1-5
TGTGCCAGCAGCCCACGGACTAGCGGGAGCGGAAGGGAGACCCAGTACTTC	CASSPRTSGSGRETQYF	TRBD2	NA	TRBV7-9	TRBJ2-5
TGCGCCAGCAGCCATACAGGGGGTTTCTACGAGCAGTACTTC	CASSHTGGFYEQYF	TRBD1	few	TRBV4-1	TRBJ2-7
TGTGCCAGCAGCCAAGCTCAGGACAGGACAGGGGGAGCTTTCTTT	CASSQAQDRTGGAFF	TRBD1	few	TRBV4-2	TRBJ1-1
TGTGCCAGCAGTGATCTTTTGACCGAGACCCAGTACTTC	CASSDLLTETQYF	NA	NA	TRBV2	TRBJ2-5
TGCAGCGTTCGACTGACTTTCACAGATACGCAGTATTTT	CSVRLTFTDTQYF	NA	few	TRBV29-1	TRBJ2-3
TGTGCCAGCAGCTTCCTGGGACAGGAGGTGGAGACCCAGTACTTC	CASSFLGQEVETQYF	TRBD1	NA	TRBV7-2	TRBJ2-5
TGTGCTAGTGGTTTGCCAGGGACTTTAGATGGCTACACCTTC	CASGLPGTLDGYTF	NA	NA	TRBV12-5	TRBJ1-2
TGTGCCAGCAGCCCCGCGGTGAACCTATTTAACTATGGCTACACCTTC	CASSPAVNLFNYGYTF	NA	NA	TRBV9	TRBJ1-2